This TCR beta chain was recovered during a study of cytomegalovirus exposure and HLA in healthy donors. The PCR contained 60 Vbeta and 13 Jbeta primers. The assay was immunoSEQ multiplex PCR, and TCRdb's table has in-frame clones only and misses some. The sample lists about 150,000 clones, about two thirds occurring once. J gave up 6 bases and V 0 bases, and 10 bases lay outside the gene matches. CDR1 is SGHRS and CDR2 is YFSETQ in the germline V gene. The CDR3 consists of 17 residues. Study results and caveats: Specific recognition of CMV antigens was confirmed in vitro for a few chains (all CMV-associated).

Points on this clone: Its antigen is unknown.

The sequencing sample was made of PBMCs. The J gene is TRBJ2-1, the V gene TRBV5-1; TRBD1 matches 9 bases. The source of this sequence is a man between 60 and 75 years old in good health and CMV-seronegative. The CDR3 sequence is CASSLGAVQGAGNEQFF. The CDR3 bases are TGCGCCAGCAGCTTGGGGGCTGTACAGGGGGCGGGCAATGAGCAGTTCTTC.